Presented here are 30 T cell receptor beta chains from one specimen sequenced in a study of blood T cell repertoires in COVID-19. Here immunoSEQ multiplex PCR was the method, and the copy in TCRdb shows in-frame clones only, minus some. Among about 280,000 clones, around 88% were seen once, and the ten largest hold roughly 2.1%. The sample taken for sequencing was peripheral blood. These receptors were collected from a woman aged 25 to 39 who had recovered from COVID-19.

This chain links TRBV4-3 with TRBJ2-1, with 10 bases identical to TRBD2. Germline V gene sequence: CDR1 LGHNA, CDR2 YSLEER. This CDR3 spans 18 amino acids. V lost 1 base and J lost 4; bases outside the gene matches: 10. CDR3 sequence: CASSQVRSGRARYNEQFF. CDR3 nucleotide sequence: TGCGCCAGCAGCCAAGTCAGGAGCGGGAGGGCACGGTACAATGAGCAGTTCTTC.

The chain uses TRBV6-5 and TRBJ2-2; TRBD2 matches 8 bases. Germline V gene sequence: CDR1 MNHEY, CDR2 SVGAGI. The CDR3 loop spans 16 amino acids. The junction had 10 bases not matched to a gene; V was cut back by 1 base and J by 9 bases. CDR3 in amino acids: CASSYLTSAKARELFF. CDR3 nucleotides: TGTGCCAGCAGTTACTTGACTAGCGCCAAGGCCCGGGAGCTGTTTTTT.

The CDR3 spells CASSEGTSGRGTDTQYF. The CDR3, as DNA: TGTGCCAGCAGCGAAGGGACTAGCGGGAGGGGCACAGATACGCAGTATTTT. The chain is built from TRBV9 and TRBJ2-3; 16 bases agree with TRBD2. V shed 3 bases, J shed 1 base, and the junction held 2 bases outside the gene matches. The CDR3 totals 17 residues. Germline V CDR1 and CDR2: SGDLS, YYNGEE.

This clone was seen a single time. The J gene is TRBJ1-2, the V gene TRBV27, with a possible D match to TRBD1 (6 bases). Germline V lookup: CDR1 MNHEY, CDR2 SMNVEV (reference sequence). Trimming stripped 4 bases from V and 8 bases from J, with 20 bases between. The CDR3 is 15 residues long. For the CDR3, the DNA is TGTGCCAGCAGTTCATCACCCACAGGGCCCTGGGGCTACACCTTC. This translates into CASSSSPTGPWGYTF.

The chain links TRBV10-3 to TRBJ2-1, with D perhaps TRBD2 (6 bases). Germline V lookup: CDR1 ENHRY, CDR2 SYGVKD. Trimming took off 6 bases at V and 8 bases at J, with 17 bases between the two ends. The CDR3 covers 14 residues. Here the CDR3 reads CAIREGTERDEQFF. CDR3 coding DNA: TGTGCCATCAGGGAGGGGACTGAACGGGATGAGCAGTTCTTC.

The chain employs TRBV5-6 and TRBJ2-1; TRBD1 agrees at 7 bases. The germline V gene has CDR1 SGHDT and CDR2 YYEEEE. V gave up 5 bases and J gave up 6 bases; unmatched junction bases: 11. This CDR3 spans 15 amino acids. This CDR3 is CASRWAIRGPNEQFF. The CDR3 nucleotides read TGTGCCAGCAGATGGGCCATTAGGGGGCCCAATGAGCAGTTCTTC.

The chain has TRBV9 and TRBJ1-4; D uncertain. Trimming stripped 0 bases from V and 11 bases from J, with 14 bases between. The CDR3 sequence is 14 residues long. Germline CDR1 SGDLS, CDR2 YYNGEE. CDR3 residues: CASSVEAESAKLFF. CDR3 nucleotide sequence: TGTGCCAGCAGCGTAGAGGCGGAATCGGCGAAACTGTTTTTT.

This chain links TRBV7-9 with TRBJ2-1, with TRBD1 matching 7 bases. Trimming cost V 5 bases and J 4 bases; bases outside gene matches: 17. The CDR3 sequence is 18 residues long. Germline V gives CDR1 SEHNR, CDR2 FQNEAQ (reference sequence). CDR3: CASSHEGAMGFGYNEQFF. The CDR3 bases are TGTGCCAGCAGCCATGAGGGGGCCATGGGGTTCGGGTACAATGAGCAGTTCTTC.

V gene TRBV5-1 combines with J gene TRBJ2-3; perhaps TRBD2 as D (5 bases). The ends were cut back, 1 base at V and 13 bases at J, with 16 bases in the middle. From germline, CDR1 is SGHRS and CDR2 YFSETQ. The CDR3 contains 13 residues. DNA for the CDR3: TGCGCCAGCAGCTTGTCCCCCCTCGGGGAAAAGTATTTT. It specifies CASSLSPLGEKYF.

The chain recombines TRBV15 with TRBJ2-7, with D possibly TRBD2 on 6 matching bases. Between the trimmed V and J ends, which lost 0 bases and 2 bases, there was a span of 8 bases. The CDR3 totals 14 residues. Per germline, CDR1 LNHNV and CDR2 YYDKDF (reference sequence). Here the CDR3 DNA reads TGTGCCACCAGCAGAGATGGGAGGACCTACGAGCAGTACTTC. This encodes CATSRDGRTYEQYF.

This chain uses TRBV28 with TRBJ1-3; D gene uncertain. Between the trimmed V and J ends, which lost 4 bases and 3 bases, there was a span of 19 bases. Germline V gene sequence: CDR1 MDHEN, CDR2 SYDVKM. This CDR3 is built from 17 residues. The CDR3 protein is CASSSKYVRLSGNTIYF. The CDR3 bases are TGTGCCAGCAGTTCAAAATACGTCCGACTCAGTGGAAACACCATATATTTT.

This clone was seen only once. This chain uses TRBV7-8 with TRBJ2-3, with 9 bases fitting TRBD1. V shed 5 bases, J shed 5 bases, and the junction held 8 bases outside the gene matches. The CDR3 extends over 15 amino acids. Germline V gene lookup returns CDR1 SGHVS and CDR2 FQNEAQ. The CDR3 nucleotides are TGTGCCAGCAGCCCGAGGGACAGGGCCCGAGATACGCAGTATTTT. This translates into CASSPRDRARDTQYF.

The CDR3 DNA reads TGCGCCAGCAGCGGTTCCTGGGACAGGATCTCCTACGAGCAGTACTTC. Its protein is CASSGSWDRISYEQYF. The gene calls are TRBV5-1 and TRBJ2-7; 8 nucleotides match TRBD1. Unmatched junction bases numbered 9, after V lost 4 bases and J lost 0 bases. The CDR3 contains 16 residues. Germline loops: CDR1 SGHRS, CDR2 YFSETQ.

The chain combines TRBV5-1 with TRBJ1-1; no reliable D call. The CDR3 is 15 amino acids. V lost 5 bases, J lost 2 bases, and 16 bases lay in between. The germline V gene encodes CDR1 SGHRS and CDR2 YFSETQ. The CDR3 sequence: CASRPGGLFNTEAFF. CDR3 in DNA: TGCGCCAGCAGACCAGGTGGGCTCTTTAACACTGAAGCTTTCTTT. Looking up the rest from reference TRBV5-1 and TRBJ1-1 gives the full variable domain: KAGVTQTPRYLIKTRGQQVTLSCSPISGHRSVSWYQQTPGQGLQFLFEYFSETQRNKGNFPGRFSGRQFSNSRSEMNVSTLELGDSALYLCASRPGGLFNTEAFFGQGTRLTVV.

This chain connects TRBV7-9 to TRBJ2-7; possibly TRBD2 for D (6 bases). V was clipped by 1 base and J by 3 bases, with 19 bases between them. This CDR3 spans 17 amino acids. Per germline, CDR1 SEHNR and CDR2 FQNEAQ (reference sequence). The CDR3 sequence is CASSLGWGGTLDYEQYF. The CDR3, as DNA: TGTGCCAGCAGCTTAGGGTGGGGCGGGACGTTAGACTACGAGCAGTACTTC.

The CDR3 DNA sequence: TGTGCCAGTAGTATAGGGCCCTCCAACTATGGCTACACCTTC. Its protein is CASSIGPSNYGYTF. The chain couples TRBV19 to TRBJ1-2; D is undetermined. This CDR3 is built from 14 residues. V lost 1 base, J lost 2 bases, and 8 bases lay in between. The V gene's germline CDR1 is LNHDA and CDR2 SQIVND (reference sequence).

The V gene is TRBV19, the J gene TRBJ2-2, with TRBD1 matching over 10 bases. This CDR3 is built from 15 residues. Unmatched junction bases numbered 4, after V lost 6 bases and J lost 3 bases. Germline V gives CDR1 LNHDA, CDR2 SQIVND (reference sequence). The CDR3 nucleotides read TGTGCCAGTAGAAAGGGGACAGGGGACACCGGGGAGCTGTTTTTT. It codes for CASRKGTGDTGELFF.

This rearrangement joins TRBV18 to TRBJ1-2; no definite D call. The CDR3 covers 14 residues. Germline values: CDR1 KGHSH, CDR2 LQKENI. V was pared by 6 bases and J by 5 bases, with 16 bases between. CDR3 protein: CASSQQGADYGYTF. CDR3 in DNA: TGTGCCAGCTCCCAACAAGGAGCTGATTATGGCTACACCTTC.

The gene calls are TRBV5-1 and TRBJ1-1, with TRBD1 matching over 7 bases. The CDR3 runs to 14 residues. The germline CDR1 and CDR2 sequences are SGHRS and YFSETQ. V trimming: 4 bases; J trimming: 7 bases; junction bases outside the gene matches: 10. This CDR3 is CASSETGTALEAFF. CDR3 DNA: TGCGCCAGCAGCGAAACCGGGACAGCTCTTGAAGCTTTCTTT. The full variable domain, its missing parts supplied by reference TRBV5-1 and TRBJ1-1, is KAGVTQTPRYLIKTRGQQVTLSCSPISGHRSVSWYQQTPGQGLQFLFEYFSETQRNKGNFPGRFSGRQFSNSRSEMNVSTLELGDSALYLCASSETGTALEAFFGQGTRLTVV.

The chain recombines TRBV7-3 with TRBJ2-3, with a tentative D call TRBD1 (6 bases). V lost 5 bases, J lost 1 base, and 10 bases lay in between. The CDR3 length is 14 residues. Germline V gene sequence: CDR1 SGHTA, CDR2 FQGTGA. The chain's CDR3 is CASSLGQRTDTQYF. DNA for the CDR3: TGTGCCAGCAGCCTAGGACAGCGCACAGATACGCAGTATTTT. Looking up the rest from reference TRBV7-3 and TRBJ2-3 gives the full variable domain: GAGVSQTPSNKVTEKGKYVELRCDPISGHTALYWYRQSLGQGPEFLIYFQGTGAADDSGLPNDRFFAVRPEGSVSTLKIQRTERGDSAVYLCASSLGQRTDTQYFGPGTRLTVL.

The table lists this clone with a count of one. V and J are TRBV7-2 and TRBJ2-5; D perhaps matches TRBD1 (5 bases). The V gene's germline CDR1 is SGHTA and CDR2 FQGNSA. V lost 8 bases and J 5 bases, leaving 12 bases between the germline ends. The CDR3 extends over 12 amino acids. The CDR3: CASGASGETQYF. The CDR3 DNA sequence: TGTGCCAGCGGGGCTTCGGGCGAGACCCAGTACTTC.

This sequence joins TRBV5-1 and TRBJ2-3; D may be TRBD2 (5 bases). This CDR3 is built from 15 residues. Germline assignment: CDR1 SGHRS and CDR2 YFSETQ. Between the trimmed V and J ends, which lost 0 bases and 2 bases, there was a span of 10 bases. CDR3 sequence reads: CASSLEGRDTDTQYF. Here the CDR3 DNA reads TGCGCCAGCAGCTTGGAAGGTCGGGACACAGATACGCAGTATTTT.

The chain carries TRBV5-4 and TRBJ1-1; unclear D gene. The V end was cut by 0 bases, the J end by 0 bases, with 6 bases between. Germline CDR1 SGHNT, CDR2 YYREEE (reference sequence). CDR3 length equals 14 residues. This CDR3 is CASSLEIMNTEAFF. Here the CDR3 DNA reads TGTGCCAGCAGCTTGGAAATCATGAACACTGAAGCTTTCTTT.

J is TRBJ1-4 and V is TRBV25-1; the D is unclear. The CDR3 is made up of 14 amino acids. Germline loops: CDR1 MGHDK, CDR2 SYGVNS. Trimming pared 0 bases from V and 2 bases from J, leaving 4 bases between. CDR3 loop: CASSEYPTNEKLFF. The DNA for the CDR3 is TGTGCCAGCAGTGAATACCCTACTAATGAAAAACTGTTTTTT.

This clone was counted a single time. This chain joins TRBV6-5 and TRBJ1-5; D gene unclear. Trimming took 2 bases from V and 6 from J, leaving 8 bases between them. CDR1 MNHEY and CDR2 SVGAGI come from the germline V gene. The CDR3 has 13 residues. The CDR3 loop is CASSYGLRQPQHF. The CDR3 DNA sequence: TGTGCCAGCAGTTACGGGCTCCGTCAGCCCCAGCATTTT.

This chain links TRBV4-2 with TRBJ1-3; TRBD1 is a possible D gene (5 bases). This CDR3 has 18 residues. Germline V CDR1 and CDR2: LGHNA, YNFKEQ. V was pared by 0 bases and J by 0 bases, with 15 bases between. Written as DNA, the CDR3 is TGTGCCAGCAGCCAAGACCCGCCAGGGATCAGCTCTGGAAACACCATATATTTT. Protein sequence: CASSQDPPGISSGNTIYF.

The chain joins TRBV18 to TRBJ1-1, with no clear D. CDR3 length: 14 residues. V was pared by 0 bases and J by 5 bases, with 10 bases between. Germline values: CDR1 KGHSH, CDR2 LQKENI. The CDR3, as DNA: TGTGCCAGCTCACCACCAGGGTGGAGGACTGAAGCTTTCTTT. Protein product: CASSPPGWRTEAFF.

The chain has TRBV2 and TRBJ2-7; 12 bases fit TRBD1. The CDR3 sequence is 15 residues long. V shed 7 bases, J shed 2 bases, and the junction held 6 bases outside the gene matches. Germline CDR1 is SNHLY and CDR2 is FYNNEI. The CDR3 reads CASTVGTGGPYEQYF. The DNA for the CDR3 is TGTGCCAGCACCGTCGGGACAGGGGGCCCCTACGAGCAGTACTTC. Full variable domain (missing parts from reference TRBV2 and TRBJ2-7): EPEVTQTPSHQVTQMGQEVILRCVPISNHLYFYWYRQILGQKVEFLVSFYNNEISEKSEIFDDQFSVERPDGSNFTLKIRSTKLEDSAMYFCASTVGTGGPYEQYFGPGTRLTVT.

The chain uses TRBV4-1 and TRBJ2-7; D is unclear. V lost 0 bases to trimming and J lost 7 bases, with 7 bases between them. The CDR3 is made up of 12 amino acids. Germline V gene lookup returns CDR1 MGHRA and CDR2 YSYEKL. The CDR3: CASSQDSQEQYF. The CDR3 DNA reads as TGCGCCAGCAGCCAAGATAGCCAGGAGCAGTACTTC.

The rearrangement links TRBV15 to TRBJ2-3; D is unresolved. CDR1 and CDR2 from the germline V gene are LNHNV and YYDKDF (reference sequence). Trimming shortened V by 0 bases and J by 3 bases, and 10 bases separated the two germline ends. The CDR3 extends over 15 amino acids. The CDR3 DNA reads TGTGCCACCAGCAGAGACCTAGTTGGGACAGATACGCAGTATTTT. Translation: CATSRDLVGTDTQYF.